This record covers a single T cell receptor (beta chain). Germline V lookup: CDR1 SNHLY, CDR2 FYNNEI. The V and J ends lost 6 bases and 0 bases, in that order; junction bases with no gene match: 5. This CDR3 is 15 amino acids long. This specimen comes from a study of blood T cell repertoires in COVID-19. Data came from immunoSEQ multiplex PCR; TCRdb stores just in-frame clones and leaves some out. The repertoire holds about 75,000 clones, with approximately 80% as singletons. The chain has TRBV2 and TRBJ1-5; TRBD1 agrees at 7 bases. Source material: peripheral blood. This TCR was sampled from a woman aged 45-59 years with acute or convalescent COVID-19. The CDR3 sequence is CASRFDRASNQPQHF. CDR3 nucleotide sequence: TGTGCCAGCAGATTTGACAGGGCTAGCAATCAGCCCCAGCATTTT.